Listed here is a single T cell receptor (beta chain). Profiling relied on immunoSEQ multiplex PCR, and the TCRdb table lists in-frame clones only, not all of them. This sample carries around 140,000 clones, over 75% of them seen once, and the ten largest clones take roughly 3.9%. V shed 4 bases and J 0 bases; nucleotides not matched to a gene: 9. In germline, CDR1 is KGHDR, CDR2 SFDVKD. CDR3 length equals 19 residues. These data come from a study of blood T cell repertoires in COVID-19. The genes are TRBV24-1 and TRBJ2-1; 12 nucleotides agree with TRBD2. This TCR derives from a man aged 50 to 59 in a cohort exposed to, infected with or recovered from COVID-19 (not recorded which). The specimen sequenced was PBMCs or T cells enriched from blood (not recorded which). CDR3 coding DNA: TGTGCCACCAGTGACCTTGGACTAGCGGGGCATGGCTCCTACAATGAGCAGTTCTTC. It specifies CATSDLGLAGHGSYNEQFF.